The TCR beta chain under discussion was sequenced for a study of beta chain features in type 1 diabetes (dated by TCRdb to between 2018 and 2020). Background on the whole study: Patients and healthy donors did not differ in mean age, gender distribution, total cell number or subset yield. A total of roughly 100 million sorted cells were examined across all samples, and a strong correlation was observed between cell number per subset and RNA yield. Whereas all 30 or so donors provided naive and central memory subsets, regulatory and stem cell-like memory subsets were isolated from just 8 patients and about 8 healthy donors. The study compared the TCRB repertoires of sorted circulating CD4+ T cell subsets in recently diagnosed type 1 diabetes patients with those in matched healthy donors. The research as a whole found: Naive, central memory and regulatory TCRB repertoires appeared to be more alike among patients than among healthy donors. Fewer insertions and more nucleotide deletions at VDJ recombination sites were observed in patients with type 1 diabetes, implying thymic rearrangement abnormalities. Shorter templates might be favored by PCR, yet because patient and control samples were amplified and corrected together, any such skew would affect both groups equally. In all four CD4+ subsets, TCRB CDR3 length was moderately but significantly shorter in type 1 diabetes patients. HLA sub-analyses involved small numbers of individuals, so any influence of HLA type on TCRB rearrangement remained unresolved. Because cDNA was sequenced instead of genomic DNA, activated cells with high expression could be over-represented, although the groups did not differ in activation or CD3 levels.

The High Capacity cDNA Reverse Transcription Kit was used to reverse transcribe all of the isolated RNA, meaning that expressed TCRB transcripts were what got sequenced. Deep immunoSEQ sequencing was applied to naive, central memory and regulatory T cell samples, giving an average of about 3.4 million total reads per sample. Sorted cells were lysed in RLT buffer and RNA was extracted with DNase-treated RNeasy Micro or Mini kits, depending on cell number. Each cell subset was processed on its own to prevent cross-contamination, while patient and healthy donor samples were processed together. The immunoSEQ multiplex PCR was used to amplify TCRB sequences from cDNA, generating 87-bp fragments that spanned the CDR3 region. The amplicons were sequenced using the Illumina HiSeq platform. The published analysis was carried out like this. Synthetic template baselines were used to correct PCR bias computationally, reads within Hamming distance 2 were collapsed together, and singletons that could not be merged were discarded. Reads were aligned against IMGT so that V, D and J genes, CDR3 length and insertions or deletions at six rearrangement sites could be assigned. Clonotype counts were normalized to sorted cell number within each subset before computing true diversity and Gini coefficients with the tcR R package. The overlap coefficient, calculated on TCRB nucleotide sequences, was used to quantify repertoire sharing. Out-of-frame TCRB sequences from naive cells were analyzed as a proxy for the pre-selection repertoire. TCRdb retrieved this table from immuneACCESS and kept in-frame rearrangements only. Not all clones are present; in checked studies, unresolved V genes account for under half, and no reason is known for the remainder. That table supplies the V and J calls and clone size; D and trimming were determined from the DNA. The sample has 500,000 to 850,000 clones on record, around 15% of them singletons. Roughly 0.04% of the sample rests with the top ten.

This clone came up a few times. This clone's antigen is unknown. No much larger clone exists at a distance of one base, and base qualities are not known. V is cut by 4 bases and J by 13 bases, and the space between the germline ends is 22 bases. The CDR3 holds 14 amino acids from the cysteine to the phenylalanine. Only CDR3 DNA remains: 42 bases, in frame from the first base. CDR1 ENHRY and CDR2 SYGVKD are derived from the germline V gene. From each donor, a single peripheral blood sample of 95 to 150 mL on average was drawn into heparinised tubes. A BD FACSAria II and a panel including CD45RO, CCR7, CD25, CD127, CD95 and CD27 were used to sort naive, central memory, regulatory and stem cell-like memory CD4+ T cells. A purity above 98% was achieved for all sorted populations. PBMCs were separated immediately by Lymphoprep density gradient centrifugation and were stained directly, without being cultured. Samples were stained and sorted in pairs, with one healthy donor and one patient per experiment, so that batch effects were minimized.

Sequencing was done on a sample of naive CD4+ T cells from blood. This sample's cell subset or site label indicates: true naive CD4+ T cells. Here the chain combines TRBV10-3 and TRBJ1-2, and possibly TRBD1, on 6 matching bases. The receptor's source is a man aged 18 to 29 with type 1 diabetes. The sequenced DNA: TGTGCCATCAGTGGGGGACAACTCCCCCTCGGGTGCACCTTC. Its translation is CAISGGQLPLGCTF.